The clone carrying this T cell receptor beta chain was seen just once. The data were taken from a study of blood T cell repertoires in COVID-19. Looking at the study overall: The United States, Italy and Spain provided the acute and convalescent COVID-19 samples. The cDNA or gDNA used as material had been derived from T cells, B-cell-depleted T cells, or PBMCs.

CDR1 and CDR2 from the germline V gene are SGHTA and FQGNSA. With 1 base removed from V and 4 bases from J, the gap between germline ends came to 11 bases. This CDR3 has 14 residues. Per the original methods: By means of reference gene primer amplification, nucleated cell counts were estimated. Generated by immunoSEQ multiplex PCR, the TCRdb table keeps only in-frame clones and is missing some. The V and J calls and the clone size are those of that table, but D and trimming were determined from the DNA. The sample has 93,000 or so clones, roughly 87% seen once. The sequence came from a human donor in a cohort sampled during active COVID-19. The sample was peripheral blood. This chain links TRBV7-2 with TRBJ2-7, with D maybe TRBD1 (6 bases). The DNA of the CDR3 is TGTGCCAGCAGCTTAGGGCAGGGGACATACGAGCAGTACTTC. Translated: CASSLGQGTYEQYF. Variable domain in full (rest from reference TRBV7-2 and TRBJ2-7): GAGVSQSPSNKVTEKGKDVELRCDPISGHTALYWYRQSLGQGLEFLIYFQGNSAPDKSGLPSDRFSAERTGGSVSTLTIQRTQQEDSAVYLCASSLGQGTYEQYFGPGTRLTVT.